This TCR beta chain derives from a study of beta chain features in type 1 diabetes. The study, taken as a whole, reports: Unsettled here was the matter of whether HLA type influences TCRB rearrangement.

Germline values: CDR1 MNHEY, CDR2 SVGAGI. Trimming stripped 6 bases from V and 0 bases from J, with 11 bases between. This CDR3 has 14 residues. Isolated RNA was reverse transcribed in full, so expressed TCRB transcripts were sequenced. Assay: immunoSEQ multiplex PCR; the TCRdb copy retains only in-frame clones and omits some. The repertoire consists of about 360,000 clones, with roughly 12% occurring once and the leading ten covering around 0.02%. Comment on this clone: Its antigen is not known.

The V call is TRBV6-5, the J call TRBJ1-1; perhaps TRBD1 as D (5 bases). This TCR came from a young man in good health. The source material was naive CD4+ T cells from blood. For the CDR3, the DNA is TGTGCCAGCAGGCACAGGTGGGTGAACACTGAAGCTTTCTTT. This sequence encodes CASRHRWVNTEAFF.